The 21 T cell receptor beta chains reported below all come from one sample, sequenced in a study of T-cell memory formation after mild COVID-19. From the 5' RACE reads, TCRdb called clonotypes with MiXCR, one entry per CDR3 protein. In the table there are 200,000 to 250,000 distinct CDR3 sequences, under 12% of which are singletons. The sequenced sample was PBMCs or a T cell subset sorted from them (not recorded which). Receptors originate from a man aged 18 to 30 who had mild COVID-19 (a few samples of this study predate the infection). Cell type and time point are not known.

This clonotype has only a few counts. The rearrangement joins TRBV5-6 to TRBJ1-3, with D possibly matching TRBD1 (5 bases). The CDR3 has 14 amino acids. Deletions cut 0 bases from V and 6 bases from J, with 10 bases between. CDR1 and CDR2 from the germline V gene are SGHDT and YYEEEE. The CDR3 coding sequence is TGTGCCAGCAGCTTGGCCTCAGGGTCAAACACCATATATTTT. It yields the protein CASSLASGSNTIYF.

This clonotype was seen more than once but under ten times. The V call is TRBV5-1, the J call TRBJ2-5; 7 positions agree with TRBD1. The length of the CDR3 is 14 residues. Germline V gives CDR1 SGHRS, CDR2 YFSETQ. Germline trimming cut 5 bases from V and 6 bases from J; bases unmatched to any gene: 10. CDR3 loop: CASSLTGDEKTQYF. CDR3 in DNA: TGCGCCAGCAGTCTTACAGGGGATGAGAAGACCCAGTACTTC.

This clonotype was observed at least ten times. V is TRBV10-1 and J is TRBJ2-5; no definite D call. This CDR3 comprises 14 residues. Per the germline V gene, CDR1 is WNHNN and CDR2 is SYGVQD (reference sequence). V lost 0 bases, J lost 1 base, and 6 bases lay in between. The CDR3 region has the DNA TGCGCCAGCAGTGAGTCGCTGGGCCAAGAGACCCAGTACTTC. This sequence encodes CASSESLGQETQYF.

This clonotype was picked up a small number of times. The chain couples TRBV7-9 to TRBJ1-6, with 10 bases identical to TRBD1. CDR1 and CDR2 from the germline V gene are SEHNR and FQNEAQ (reference sequence). The CDR3 length is 19 residues. V shed 0 bases, J shed 7 bases, and the junction held 12 bases outside the gene matches. CDR3 amino acids: CASSLAGFRTGGRNSPLHF. The DNA for the CDR3 is TGTGCCAGCAGCTTAGCCGGATTCAGGACAGGGGGTAGAAATTCACCCCTCCACTTT.

The table lists this clonotype with a few counts. This sequence joins TRBV5-1 and TRBJ2-1; TRBD2 might be the D (6 bases). CDR3 length: 14 residues. Trimming shortened V by 4 bases and J by 6 bases, and 14 bases separated the two germline ends. Germline V gene data show CDR1 as SGHRS and CDR2 as YFSETQ. The CDR3 nucleotides read TGCGCCAGCAGCGGAGGGGACGGATCCAATGAGCAGTTCTTC. This sequence encodes CASSGGDGSNEQFF.

CDR3 DNA sequence: TGCGCCAGCAGCCCGCAGGACAGGGGGACCAACTATGGCTACACCTTC. Protein: CASSPQDRGTNYGYTF. The V and J genes are TRBV5-1 and TRBJ1-2, with TRBD1 identical over 10 bases. V was clipped by 4 bases and J by 2 bases; unmatched bases: 8. The CDR3 loop spans 16 amino acids. From germline, CDR1 is SGHRS and CDR2 YFSETQ.

In this sample, this clonotype turned up a few times. The chain joins TRBV5-1 to TRBJ1-2; D uncertain. Trimming took off 0 bases at V and 3 bases at J, with 12 bases between the two ends. The CDR3 spans 15 residues. Germline V gene data show CDR1 as SGHRS and CDR2 as YFSETQ. The CDR3 here is CASSLEAGLDYGYTF. For the CDR3, the DNA is TGCGCCAGCAGCTTGGAGGCAGGTCTCGACTATGGCTACACCTTC.

The rearrangement links TRBV25-1 to TRBJ1-2, with no clear D. This CDR3 region has 14 residues. Germline CDR1 MGHDK, CDR2 SYGVNS. The V end was cut by 4 bases, the J end by 7 bases, with 16 bases between. CDR3 coding DNA: TGTGCCAGCAGTGTTCGCAGCCACGGTGGTGGCTACACCTTC. Protein product: CASSVRSHGGGYTF.

The chain links TRBV5-4 to TRBJ2-7; D is ambiguous. V shed 4 bases and J shed 3 bases, with 11 bases lying between them. The germline V gene has CDR1 SGHNT and CDR2 YYREEE (reference sequence). The CDR3 length is 13 residues. The CDR3 region is CASSNSPLYEQYF. In DNA, the CDR3 is TGTGCCAGCAGCAACTCACCTCTCTACGAGCAGTACTTC.

The V and J genes are TRBV12-3 or TRBV12-4 and TRBJ2-2, with D tentatively TRBD2 (5 bases). V lost 5 bases to trimming and J lost 4 bases, with 11 bases between them. The CDR3 is made up of 14 amino acids. Written as DNA, the CDR3 is TGTGCCAGCAGTCGGGATCCGACCACCGGGGAGCTGTTTTTT. This translates into CASSRDPTTGELFF.

This rearrangement joins TRBV25-1 to TRBJ2-7; 7 bases map to TRBD1. Germline V gene lookup returns CDR1 MGHDK and CDR2 SYGVNS. V was clipped by 5 bases and J by 2 bases; unmatched bases: 3. CDR3 length: 13 residues. The CDR3 nucleotides are TGTGCCAGCAGTCACAGGGGAACCTACGAGCAGTACTTC. Translating gives CASSHRGTYEQYF.

This clonotype was counted only a few times. The chain combines TRBV14 with TRBJ2-1, with D tentatively TRBD1 (6 bases). CDR1 SGHDN and CDR2 FVKESK come from the germline V gene. The CDR3 sequence is 15 residues long. The ends were cut back, 1 base at V and 3 bases at J, with 10 bases in the middle. In DNA form, the CDR3 reads TGTGCCAGCAGCCAAGGAGGGACAATCTACAATGAGCAGTTCTTC. Its protein product is CASSQGGTIYNEQFF.

The chain carries TRBV2 and TRBJ1-5; D is unresolved. The CDR3 is 15 amino acids. V was shortened by 3 bases and J by 5 bases, with 14 bases between the two germline ends. Germline V gene lookup returns CDR1 SNHLY and CDR2 FYNNEI. In nucleotides, the CDR3 is TGTGCCAGCAGTGAGAACAGCCGGGATTATCAGCCCCAGCATTTT. Translation: CASSENSRDYQPQHF. The full variable domain, with the rest looked up from reference TRBV2 and TRBJ1-5, is EPEVTQTPSHQVTQMGQEVILRCVPISNHLYFYWYRQILGQKVEFLVSFYNNEISEKSEIFDDQFSVERPDGSNFTLKIRSTKLEDSAMYFCASSENSRDYQPQHFGDGTRLSIL.

The chain carries TRBV27 and TRBJ1-1; D is possibly TRBD1 (6 bases). V lost 5 bases to trimming and J lost 3 bases, with 16 bases between them. Germline V lookup: CDR1 MNHEY, CDR2 SMNVEV (reference sequence). This CDR3 comprises 15 residues. This CDR3 is CASSRGGRGDTEAFF. The CDR3 DNA is TGTGCCAGCAGTCGAGGGGGACGGGGGGACACTGAAGCTTTCTTT.

This clonotype has only a few counts. The V and J genes are TRBV5-1 and TRBJ2-5, with 7 bases identical to TRBD1. The CDR3 length is 13 residues. Trimming cost V 2 bases and J 5 bases; bases outside gene matches: 3. CDR1 is SGHRS and CDR2 is YFSETQ in the germline V gene. CDR3 in DNA: TGCGCCAGCAGCTTACAGGGGTCGGAGACCCAGTACTTC. The encoded protein is CASSLQGSETQYF.

The chain carries TRBV9 and TRBJ2-5, with 8 bases aligning to TRBD2. CDR1 and CDR2 (germline): SGDLS, YYNGEE. V trimming: 0 bases; J trimming: 5 bases; junction bases outside the gene matches: 0. The CDR3 is 13 residues long. The CDR3 loop reads CASSVGGGETQYF. CDR3 nucleotide sequence: TGTGCCAGCAGCGTAGGCGGGGGGGAGACCCAGTACTTC.

This clonotype was detected a few times. The CDR3, as DNA: TGTGCCAGCAGCCTGGGGAATGGCGGGGGACTCACAGATACGCAGTATTTT. It encodes CASSLGNGGGLTDTQYF. The V and J genes are TRBV11-3 and TRBJ2-3; 7 bases match TRBD2. The germline CDR1 and CDR2 sequences are SGHNT and YENEEA. Germline trimming cut 5 bases from V and 2 bases from J; bases unmatched to any gene: 13. This CDR3 spans 17 amino acids.

The chain combines TRBV6-2 or TRBV6-3 with TRBJ2-2; 8 bases map to TRBD1. The CDR3 is 16 residues long. Per germline, CDR1 MNHEY and CDR2 SVGEGT. J was trimmed by 5 bases and V by 7 bases; bases with no gene match: 12. The CDR3 loop is CASTHKWTGRTGELFF. CDR3 sequence (DNA): TGTGCCAGCACTCACAAATGGACAGGGCGTACCGGGGAGCTGTTTTTT.

J is TRBJ2-3 and V is TRBV2; D gene ambiguous. Germline CDR1 and CDR2: SNHLY and FYNNEI. Trimming removed 2 bases at V and 4 bases at J, with 4 bases between. The CDR3 totals 12 residues. CDR3 sequence: CASSELADTQYF. The CDR3 coding sequence is TGTGCCAGCAGTGAACTAGCAGATACGCAGTATTTT.

This clonotype was observed a handful of times. The chain is built from TRBV5-1 and TRBJ2-5; no reliable D call. CDR1 SGHRS and CDR2 YFSETQ come from the germline V gene. The CDR3 extends over 15 amino acids. V dropped 0 bases and J dropped 5 bases, with 14 bases sitting between them. CDR3 nucleotides: TGCGCCAGCAGCTTGGTGGCTCCCCAGCAGGAGACCCAGTACTTC. Translated, it gives CASSLVAPQQETQYF.

The chain joins TRBV12-3 or TRBV12-4 to TRBJ2-3; 7 nucleotides agree with TRBD2. This CDR3 spans 14 amino acids. V trimming: 6 bases; J trimming: 11 bases; junction bases outside the gene matches: 14. The CDR3 loop is CASRPGGGVLGQYF. The CDR3 coding sequence is TGTGCCAGCAGGCCGGGGGGTGGGGTCCTGGGGCAGTATTTT.